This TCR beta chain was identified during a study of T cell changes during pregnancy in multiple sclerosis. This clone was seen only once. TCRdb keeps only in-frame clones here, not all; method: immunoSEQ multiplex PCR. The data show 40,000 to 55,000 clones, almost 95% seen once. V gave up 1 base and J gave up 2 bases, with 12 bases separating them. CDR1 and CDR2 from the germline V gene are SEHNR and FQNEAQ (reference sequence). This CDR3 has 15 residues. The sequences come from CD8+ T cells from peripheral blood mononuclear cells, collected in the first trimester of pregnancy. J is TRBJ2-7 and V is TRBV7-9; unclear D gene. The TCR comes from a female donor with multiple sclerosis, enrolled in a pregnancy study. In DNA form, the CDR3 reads TGTGCCAGCAGCTTAGAACAGCAAGCCACCTACGAGCAGTACTTC. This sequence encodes CASSLEQQATYEQYF.